What follows are 23 T cell receptor beta chains derived from one specimen sequenced in a study of OX40 agonist ivuxolimab in advanced cancers. Repertoires were generated with immunoSEQ multiplex PCR, while TCRdb's copy carries only in-frame clones and drops some. The sample lists about 65,000 clones, about 82% occurring once. The material sequenced was CD4+ or CD8+ T cells sorted from blood, taken in a trial of the OX40 agonist ivuxolimab. The receptor set was obtained from an adult with an advanced solid tumor such as melanoma, head and neck, liver or kidney cancer.

V is TRBV5-6 and J is TRBJ2-1; D gene ambiguous. This CDR3 is built from 14 residues. CDR1 is SGHDT, CDR2 YYEEEE, per germline. V was clipped by 1 base and J by 3 bases, with 8 bases between them. In DNA form, the CDR3 reads TGTGCCAGCAGCTTGTTGGTCCTCTACAATGAGCAGTTCTTC. This sequence encodes CASSLLVLYNEQFF.

The sample holds one count of this clone. CDR3: CASSMSISGNTIYF. The CDR3 region has the DNA TGTGCCAGTAGTATGAGCATCTCTGGAAACACCATATATTTT. The chain employs TRBV19 and TRBJ1-3; D gene uncertain. The ends were cut back, 3 bases at V and 0 bases at J, with 6 bases in the middle. Germline V gene sequence: CDR1 LNHDA, CDR2 SQIVND (reference sequence). This CDR3 contains 14 residues.

The J gene is TRBJ2-7, the V gene TRBV30, with a tentative D call TRBD1 (5 bases). The ends were cut back, 0 bases at V and 7 bases at J, with 13 bases in the middle. The CDR3 loop spans 13 amino acids. CDR1 is GTSNPN, CDR2 SVGIG, per germline (reference sequence). Here the CDR3 DNA reads TGTGCCTGGAGTGTACTCAGGGCAGGGGAGCAGTACGTC. As protein: CAWSVLRAGEQYV.

Turning to this clone: This sample also contains other DNA sequences that code for the same CDR3. The chain has TRBV9 and TRBJ2-2; 11 bases map to TRBD2. The CDR3 loop spans 17 amino acids. J lost 2 bases, V lost 2 bases, and 5 bases had no gene match. In germline, CDR1 is SGDLS, CDR2 YYNGEE. CDR3 in DNA: TGTGCCAGCAGCGTGGGCCTAGCGGGAGGTAACACCGGGGAGCTGTTTTTT. Translating it yields CASSVGLAGGNTGELFF. The variable domain in full, completed from reference TRBV9 and TRBJ2-2, reads DSGVTQTPKHLITATGQRVTLRCSPRSGDLSVYWYQQSLDQGLQFLIQYYNGEERAKGNILERFSAQQFPDLHSELNLSSLELGDSALYFCASSVGLAGGNTGELFFGEGSRLTVL.

The rearrangement joins TRBV9 to TRBJ2-3; D remains unclear. CDR1 is SGDLS and CDR2 is YYNGEE in the germline V gene. Trimming removed 2 bases from V and 3 bases from J, with 7 bases in between. The length of the CDR3 is 13 residues. The CDR3, as DNA: TGTGCCAGCAGCGTGACTGTTACAGATACGCAGTATTTT. Protein: CASSVTVTDTQYF. Variable domain in full (rest from reference TRBV9 and TRBJ2-3): DSGVTQTPKHLITATGQRVTLRCSPRSGDLSVYWYQQSLDQGLQFLIQYYNGEERAKGNILERFSAQQFPDLHSELNLSSLELGDSALYFCASSVTVTDTQYFGPGTRLTVL.

The chain carries TRBV7-2 and TRBJ2-1; the match to TRBD1 covers 7 bases. Germline values: CDR1 SGHTA, CDR2 FQGNSA. This CDR3 contains 15 residues. Trimming removed 6 bases from V and 3 bases from J; junction bases left unmatched: 8. The CDR3 coding sequence is TGTGCCAGCAGGACCGACAGGGTTAACTACAATGAGCAGTTCTTC. The encoded protein is CASRTDRVNYNEQFF.

The CDR3 here is CASSLTGDTEAFF. As DNA, the CDR3 is TGTGCCAGCAGCTTAACGGGTGACACTGAAGCTTTCTTT. This chain uses TRBV7-9 with TRBJ1-1; D unresolved. This CDR3 spans 13 amino acids. Germline CDR1 SEHNR, CDR2 FQNEAQ (reference sequence). V gave up 2 bases and J gave up 3 bases, with 7 bases separating them.

This rearrangement joins TRBV7-9 to TRBJ2-4; D not resolved. Trimming shortened V by 1 base and J by 6 bases, and 7 bases separated the two germline ends. The germline CDR1 and CDR2 sequences are SEHNR and FQNEAQ (reference sequence). CDR3 length: 13 amino acids. CDR3 in DNA: TGTGCCAGCAGCTTAGATCAAGGAAACATTCAGTACTTC. It encodes CASSLDQGNIQYF.

V is TRBV11-2 and J is TRBJ2-1; 7 nucleotides line up with TRBD2. CDR1 and CDR2 (germline): SGHAT, FQNNGV. Trimming took 6 bases from V and 5 from J; bases not matched to a gene: 4. This CDR3 is built from 13 residues. The CDR3 region is CASSSGRNNEQFF. CDR3 DNA sequence: TGTGCCAGCAGTAGCGGGCGGAACAATGAGCAGTTCTTC. Complete variable domain (other parts from reference TRBV11-2 and TRBJ2-1): EAGVAQSPRYKIIEKRQSVAFWCNPISGHATLYWYQQILGQGPKLLIQFQNNGVVDDSQLPKDRFSAERLKGVDSTLKIQPAKLEDSAVYLCASSSGRNNEQFFGPGTRLTVL.

This chain joins TRBV18 and TRBJ2-2; 15 bases line up with TRBD2. In germline, CDR1 is KGHSH, CDR2 LQKENI. V shed 3 bases and J 0 bases; nucleotides not matched to a gene: 8. The CDR3 consists of 20 residues. The CDR3 spells CASSPSSGTSGRSNTGELFF. The CDR3 nucleotides are TGTGCCAGCTCACCCTCATCCGGGACTAGCGGGAGGTCGAACACCGGGGAGCTGTTTTTT.

The rearrangement links TRBV4-1 to TRBJ1-1, with a tentative D call TRBD1 (5 bases). The V gene's germline CDR1 is MGHRA and CDR2 YSYEKL. The CDR3 has 14 amino acids. V was trimmed by 0 bases and J by 13 bases, leaving 18 bases between them. The chain's CDR3 is CASSQDGAGLEVFF. In nucleotides, the CDR3 is TGCGCCAGCAGCCAAGATGGTGCAGGGCTAGAGGTTTTCTTT.

The rearrangement links TRBV15 to TRBJ2-1; no clear D. The CDR3 extends over 15 amino acids. CDR1 and CDR2 (germline): LNHNV, YYDKDF (reference sequence). Trimming stripped 7 bases from V and 5 bases from J, with 18 bases between. The CDR3 region has the DNA TGTGCCACCACCGCGTCCGGGCTAGATGACAATGAGCAGTTCTTC. It codes for CATTASGLDDNEQFF.

The chain couples TRBV11-2 to TRBJ1-2; D remains unclear. The V gene's germline CDR1 is SGHAT and CDR2 FQNNGV. V lost 0 bases and J lost 4, with 9 bases in between. This CDR3 is 14 amino acids long. CDR3 sequence reads: CASSLDSRIYGYTF. The CDR3 nucleotides are TGTGCCAGCAGCTTAGACAGCCGCATCTATGGCTACACCTTC.

This chain uses TRBV5-1 with TRBJ2-1; D is unclear. V shed 1 base and J shed 0 bases, with 5 bases lying between them. The CDR3 totals 14 residues. In germline, CDR1 is SGHRS, CDR2 YFSETQ. CDR3 in amino acids: CASSLLSSYNEQFF. CDR3 DNA: TGCGCCAGCAGCTTGTTAAGCTCCTACAATGAGCAGTTCTTC. The whole variable domain, remainder taken from reference TRBV5-1 and TRBJ2-1, is KAGVTQTPRYLIKTRGQQVTLSCSPISGHRSVSWYQQTPGQGLQFLFEYFSETQRNKGNFPGRFSGRQFSNSRSEMNVSTLELGDSALYLCASSLLSSYNEQFFGPGTRLTVL.

The genes are TRBV6-6 and TRBJ1-4, with 8 bases identical to TRBD1. The CDR3 runs 14 residues. CDR1 and CDR2 (germline): MNHNY, SVGAGI (reference sequence). The J segment lost 10 bases and the V segment lost 5 bases, leaving 9 bases of the junction unmatched. DNA for the CDR3: TGTGCCAGCAGTATAGGGACAGGTGGGAGAAAACTGTTTTTT. The encoded protein is CASSIGTGGRKLFF.

The chain links TRBV28 to TRBJ2-1, with unresolved D. Germline values: CDR1 MDHEN, CDR2 SYDVKM. CDR3 size: 12 residues. Trimming took 3 bases from V and 3 from J, leaving 3 bases between them. CDR3 amino acids: CASSLGYNEQFF. The CDR3 bases are TGTGCCAGCAGTTTGGGCTACAATGAGCAGTTCTTC.

CDR3 residues: CASSARTSGGPYEQYF. Here the CDR3 DNA reads TGCGCCAGCAGCGCGCGGACTAGCGGGGGTCCCTACGAGCAGTACTTC. The rearrangement links TRBV5-1 to TRBJ2-7, with 13 bases aligning to TRBD2. CDR1 is SGHRS, CDR2 YFSETQ, per germline. V dropped 4 bases and J dropped 2; count of bases not matched to a gene: 6. The CDR3 spans 16 residues. Full variable domain (outside the CDR3, taken from reference TRBV5-1 and TRBJ2-7): KAGVTQTPRYLIKTRGQQVTLSCSPISGHRSVSWYQQTPGQGLQFLFEYFSETQRNKGNFPGRFSGRQFSNSRSEMNVSTLELGDSALYLCASSARTSGGPYEQYFGPGTRLTVT.

In its sample, this clone was seen a few times. A read error may account for a junction end that differs from germline. The chain carries TRBV7-9 and TRBJ2-1; D is ambiguous. The V gene's germline CDR1 is SEHNR and CDR2 FQNEAQ (reference sequence). The CDR3 runs 13 residues. CDR3 coding DNA: TGTGCCAGCAGATTAGCAGAGTACAATGAGCAGTTCTTC. It specifies CASRLAEYNEQFF.

In DNA form, the CDR3 reads TGTGCCAGCAGTCCCTACGTCGATGAAGCTTTCTTT. Protein sequence: CASSPYVDEAFF. The chain has TRBV6-6 and TRBJ1-1; D ambiguous. From germline, CDR1 is MNHNY and CDR2 SVGAGI (reference sequence). V was trimmed by 5 bases and J by 7 bases, leaving 11 bases between them. This CDR3 has 12 amino acids.

This chain links TRBV10-3 with TRBJ2-7; 11 bases agree with TRBD1. The germline V gene has CDR1 ENHRY and CDR2 SYGVKD. The CDR3 has 15 amino acids. V was pared by 3 bases and J by 6 bases, with 7 bases of the junction left unmatched. The CDR3 DNA is TGTGCCATCAGTGATAGGGGACAGGGGGAACCCGAGCAGTACTTC. Amino acids: CAISDRGQGEPEQYF.

The table lists this clone with a count of one. V is TRBV5-8 and J is TRBJ1-4, with TRBD1 matching 8 bases. This CDR3 has 14 residues. The V segment lost 2 bases and the J segment 8 bases; nucleotides outside the gene matches: 5. Germline CDR1 SGHTS, CDR2 YDEGEE. CDR3 sequence: CASSFSGGWEKLFF. The CDR3 nucleotides are TGTGCCAGCAGCTTCTCAGGGGGCTGGGAAAAACTGTTTTTT.

This chain joins TRBV7-8 and TRBJ2-3; D unresolved. The CDR3 is 17 amino acids. Trimming pared 0 bases from V and 2 bases from J, leaving 15 bases between. Germline values: CDR1 SGHVS, CDR2 FQNEAQ. CDR3 protein: CASSLALAATHTDTQYF. DNA of the CDR3: TGTGCCAGCAGCTTAGCGTTGGCGGCGACTCACACAGATACGCAGTATTTT.

The chain recombines TRBV6-1 with TRBJ2-3; 7 nucleotides line up with TRBD2. The V gene end was trimmed by 8 bases and the J gene end by 3 bases; junction bases not matched to a gene: 11. Germline V gene data show CDR1 as MNHNS and CDR2 as SASEGT. The CDR3 runs to 15 residues. CDR3 sequence (DNA): TGTGCCAGCGAGGGCGGGGGAGTGATGACAGATACGCAGTATTTT. Its protein is CASEGGGVMTDTQYF.